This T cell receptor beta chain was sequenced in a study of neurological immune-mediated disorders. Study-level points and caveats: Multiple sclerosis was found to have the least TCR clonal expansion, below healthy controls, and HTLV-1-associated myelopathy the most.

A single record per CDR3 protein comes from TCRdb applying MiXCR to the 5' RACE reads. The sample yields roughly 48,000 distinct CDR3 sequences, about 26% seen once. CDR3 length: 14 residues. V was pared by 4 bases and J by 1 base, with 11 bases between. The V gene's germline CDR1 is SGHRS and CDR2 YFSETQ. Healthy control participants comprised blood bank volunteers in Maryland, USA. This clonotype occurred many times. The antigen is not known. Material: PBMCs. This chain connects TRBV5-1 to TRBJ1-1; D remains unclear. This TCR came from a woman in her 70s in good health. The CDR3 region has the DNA TGCGCCAGCAGCCCCCGGGATTCGAACACTGAAGCTTTCTTT. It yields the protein CASSPRDSNTEAFF.